This entry lists 20 T cell receptor beta chains sequenced from one sample in a study of CD8+ T cells in alopecia areata (dated by TCRdb to 2016 to 2018). The protocol used for the library was the immunoSEQ multiplex PCR assay. RNA was extracted from all samples and reverse transcribed into cDNA as template for TCR sequencing. What TCRdb holds here is the immuneACCESS table cut down to in-frame rearrangements. Part of the clones is not present; checked against another copy, under half of the missing clones reflect an unresolved V gene, and the others are unexplained. This sample comprises tens of thousands of clones, over 60% of them detected only once. 15% to 20% of the sample comes from the top ten. The specimen sequenced was NKG2D-low CD8+ T cells sorted from blood. In light of the paper, this sample's cell subset or site label describes: sorted CD8+ NKG2D-low blood T cells. Receptor source: a human donor with alopecia areata.

The chain is built from TRBV29-1 and TRBJ2-2, with TRBD2 matching 7 bases. Germline V lookup: CDR1 SQVTM, CDR2 ANQGSEA. CDR3 length equals 13 residues. V was clipped by 4 bases and J by 7 bases; unmatched bases: 6. The CDR3 protein is CSVALANSGELFF. The CDR3, as DNA: TGCAGCGTTGCACTAGCGAATAGCGGGGAGCTGTTTTTT.

The chain recombines TRBV29-1 with TRBJ2-1; D unresolved. Germline lookup yields CDR1 SQVTM and CDR2 ANQGSEA. The CDR3 is 9 residues long. V lost 6 bases, J lost 8 bases, and 5 bases lay in between. The CDR3 loop is CSVHDEQFF. The CDR3 region has the DNA TGCAGCGTCCACGATGAGCAGTTCTTC.

With regard to this clone: A far larger clone is one nucleotide away, so this likely arose from a read error. CDR3 in amino acids: CASSFLQGSNEQYF. The CDR3 bases are TGTGCCAGCAGCTTTTTACAGGGTAGCAATGAGCAGTACTTC. The V gene is TRBV5-6, the J gene TRBJ2-7; possibly TRBD1 for D (6 bases). The CDR3 contains 14 residues. CDR1 SGHDT and CDR2 YYEEEE come from the germline V gene. The V gene lost 2 bases and the J gene lost 7 bases, with 16 bases spanning the gap.

The genes are TRBV27 and TRBJ2-5; 8 bases map to TRBD2. V lost 8 bases and J lost 5; bases outside the gene matches: 7. This CDR3 contains 13 residues. The germline gives CDR1 MNHEY, CDR2 SMNVEV (reference sequence). The CDR3 spells CASRSGLAETQYF. The CDR3 DNA reads TGTGCCAGCCGATCTGGACTAGCTGAGACCCAGTACTTC.

This clone was seen only a few times. V and J are TRBV7-9 and TRBJ2-1, with a tentative D call TRBD1 (6 bases). V was cut by 2 bases and J by 13 bases, with 15 bases left in between. Germline CDR1 SEHNR, CDR2 FQNEAQ (reference sequence). The CDR3 spans 13 residues. CDR3 sequence: CASSLLGGDSQFF. In DNA form, the CDR3 reads TGTGCCAGCAGCTTATTAGGGGGAGATTCTCAGTTCTTC. The full variable domain, its missing parts supplied by reference TRBV7-9 and TRBJ2-1, is DTGVSQNPRHKITKRGQNVTFRCDPISEHNRLYWYRQTLGQGPEFLTYFQNEAQLEKSRLLSDRFSAERPKGSFSTLEIQRTEQGDSAMYLCASSLLGGDSQFFGPGTRLTVL.

A few counts support this clone. V is TRBV6-5 and J is TRBJ2-6; maybe TRBD1 (6 bases). There are 15 residues in the CDR3. The germline CDR1 and CDR2 sequences are MNHEY and SVGAGI. The ends were cut back, 5 bases at V and 1 base at J, with 9 bases in the middle. The CDR3 here is CASSVTGSGANVLTF. The CDR3 DNA reads TGTGCCAGCAGTGTCACAGGGTCTGGGGCCAACGTCCTGACTTTC.

The chain uses TRBV27 and TRBJ2-1; 11 bases match TRBD2. Germline CDR1 is MNHEY and CDR2 is SMNVEV (reference sequence). This CDR3 is 16 amino acids long. J was trimmed by 4 bases and V by 5 bases; bases with no gene match: 7. The CDR3 nucleotides read TGTGCCAGCAGTCCATCCGGGACTAGCGGTTACAATGAGCAGTTCTTC. Amino acids: CASSPSGTSGYNEQFF.

The chain links TRBV7-9 to TRBJ2-7; D possibly corresponds to TRBD1 (5 bases). From germline, CDR1 is SEHNR and CDR2 FQNEAQ (reference sequence). The CDR3 length is 19 residues. Trimming removed 6 bases at V and 0 bases at J, with 27 bases between. CDR3 coding DNA: TGTGCCAGCAGGGATACCAGGATAAACCAGGGAAGTCCCTCCTACGAGCAGTACTTC. This codes for CASRDTRINQGSPSYEQYF.

This clone has only one observation. The V call is TRBV30, the J call TRBJ2-7; D possibly corresponds to TRBD2 (5 bases). The CDR3 is made up of 14 amino acids. Trimming removed 1 base from V and 6 bases from J, with 16 bases in between. Germline assignment: CDR1 GTSNPN and CDR2 SVGIG (reference sequence). Here the CDR3 DNA reads TGTGCCTGGAGTGGGAAGGGAGCATCCGGCGAGCAGTACTTC. Protein product: CAWSGKGASGEQYF.

The chain employs TRBV4-1 and TRBJ1-4; D may be TRBD1 (6 bases). Germline V lookup: CDR1 MGHRA, CDR2 YSYEKL. This CDR3 is built from 17 residues. The V gene lost 1 base and the J gene lost 8 bases, with 20 bases spanning the gap. The CDR3 DNA is TGCGCCAGCAGCCAAGCGGAGGGAGACAGGACGCGGGAAAAACTGTTTTTT. Translated, it gives CASSQAEGDRTREKLFF.

J is TRBJ2-1 and V is TRBV29-1; TRBD1 aligns across 7 bases. Germline CDR1 and CDR2: SQVTM and ANQGSEA. The junction had 13 bases not matched to a gene; V was cut back by 7 bases and J by 10 bases. This CDR3 region has 13 residues. The CDR3 DNA is TGCAGCGGGACCGGGACAGTACCTTCGGAGCAGTTCTTC. Translating it yields CSGTGTVPSEQFF.

This clone was picked up a small number of times. The V gene is TRBV21-1, the J gene TRBJ1-5; TRBD1, the table's D call, was not compared with the DNA. TRBV21-1 is given as a pseudogene. The CDR3 is 18 residues long. The CDR3 protein is CASLVDRPNTYSNQPQHF. The CDR3 region has the DNA TGTGCCAGCTTAGTCGACAGACCGAACACTTATAGCAATCAGCCCCAGCATTTT.

V and J are TRBV5-1 and TRBJ2-1; 10 nucleotides align to TRBD2. V was pared by 4 bases and J by 4 bases, with 2 bases of the junction left unmatched. CDR3 length: 14 amino acids. Germline V CDR1 and CDR2: SGHRS, YFSETQ. The DNA of the CDR3 is TGCGCCAGCAGCGGGGGACTAGCGTACAATGAGCAGTTCTTC. Amino acids: CASSGGLAYNEQFF.

V is TRBV4-3 and J is TRBJ1-6; D not resolved. V shed 0 bases and J shed 10 bases, with 13 bases lying between them. The CDR3 is 15 residues long. CDR1 LGHNA and CDR2 YSLEER come from the germline V gene. CDR3 sequence (DNA): TGCGCCAGCAGCCAAGACATCGGGGATGTATCACCCCTCCACTTT. Protein product: CASSQDIGDVSPLHF.

Judged by abundance, this clone is large. The rearrangement uses TRBV28 and TRBJ2-1, with TRBD2 matching 11 bases. CDR3 length: 15 amino acids. V dropped 3 bases and J dropped 4; count of bases not matched to a gene: 2. Germline CDR1 and CDR2: MDHEN and SYDVKM. The CDR3 sequence is CASSFIAGGYNEQFF. CDR3 nucleotide sequence: TGTGCCAGCAGTTTTATAGCGGGGGGGTACAATGAGCAGTTCTTC.

The V and J genes are TRBV2 and TRBJ1-1; D ambiguous. The CDR3 is made up of 14 amino acids. Per the germline V gene, CDR1 is SNHLY and CDR2 is FYNNEI. Trimming shortened V by 0 bases and J by 1 base, and 6 bases separated the two germline ends. CDR3 sequence reads: CASSEAWENTEAFF. For the CDR3, the DNA is TGTGCCAGCAGTGAAGCGTGGGAGAACACTGAAGCTTTCTTT.

The V gene is TRBV27, the J gene TRBJ2-7, with 7 bases fitting TRBD1. V lost 5 bases and J lost 4; bases outside the gene matches: 5. Germline assignment: CDR1 MNHEY and CDR2 SMNVEV (reference sequence). This CDR3 has 13 residues. The CDR3 DNA reads as TGTGCCAGCAGTGAAGGGGGCAAGTACGAGCAGTACTTC. It translates to CASSEGGKYEQYF.

The J gene is TRBJ2-2, the V gene TRBV4-1; TRBD1 is a possible D gene (6 bases). CDR1 is MGHRA and CDR2 is YSYEKL in the germline V gene. V lost 4 bases to trimming and J lost 6 bases, with 9 bases between them. The CDR3 runs to 13 residues. This CDR3 reads CASSPRTAGELFF. In DNA, the CDR3 is TGCGCCAGCAGCCCCCGGACAGCCGGGGAGCTGTTTTTT.

The chain links TRBV14 to TRBJ2-4; weak D call: TRBD2 (5 bases). The V gene lost 0 bases and the J gene lost 5 bases, with 23 bases spanning the gap. The CDR3 has 19 amino acids. Germline V lookup: CDR1 SGHDN, CDR2 FVKESK. The CDR3 DNA follows: TGTGCCAGCAGCCAAGATCAGTCCGGCCCAAAACGGGGAGAAAACATTCAGTACTTC. Translation gives CASSQDQSGPKRGENIQYF.

This chain connects TRBV7-9 to TRBJ2-5; 10 bases are shared with TRBD1. Germline trimming cut 6 bases from V and 3 bases from J; bases unmatched to any gene: 7. This CDR3 has 15 amino acids. Germline assignment: CDR1 SEHNR and CDR2 FQNEAQ (reference sequence). In nucleotides, the CDR3 is TGTGCCAGCAGACCGGGGACAGGGGAGGAAGAGACCCAGTACTTC. Encoded protein: CASRPGTGEEETQYF.